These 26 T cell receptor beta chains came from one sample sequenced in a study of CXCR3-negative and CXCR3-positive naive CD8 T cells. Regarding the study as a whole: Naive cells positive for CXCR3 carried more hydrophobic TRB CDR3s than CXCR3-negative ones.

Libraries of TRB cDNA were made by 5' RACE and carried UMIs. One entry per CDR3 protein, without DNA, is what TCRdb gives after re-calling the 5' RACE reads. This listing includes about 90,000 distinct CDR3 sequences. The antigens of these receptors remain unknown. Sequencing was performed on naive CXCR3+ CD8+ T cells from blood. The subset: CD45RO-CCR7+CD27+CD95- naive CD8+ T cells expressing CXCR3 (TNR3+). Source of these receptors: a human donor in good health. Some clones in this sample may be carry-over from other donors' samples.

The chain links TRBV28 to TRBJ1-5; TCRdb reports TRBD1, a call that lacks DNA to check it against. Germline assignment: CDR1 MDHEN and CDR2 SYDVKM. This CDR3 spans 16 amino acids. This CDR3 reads CASSSRHPGTQQPQHF.

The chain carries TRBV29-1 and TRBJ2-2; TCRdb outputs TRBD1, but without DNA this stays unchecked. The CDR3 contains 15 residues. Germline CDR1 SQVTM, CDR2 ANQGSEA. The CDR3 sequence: CSARGTGSNTGELFF.

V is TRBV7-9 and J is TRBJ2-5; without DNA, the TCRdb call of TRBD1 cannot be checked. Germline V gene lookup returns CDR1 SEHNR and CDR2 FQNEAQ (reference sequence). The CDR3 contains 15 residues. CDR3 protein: CASRGTGQAQETQYF.

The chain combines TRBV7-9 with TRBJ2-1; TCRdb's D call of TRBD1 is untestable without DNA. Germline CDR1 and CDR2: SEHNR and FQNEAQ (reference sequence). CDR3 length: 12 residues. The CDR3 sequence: CASREQGREQFF.

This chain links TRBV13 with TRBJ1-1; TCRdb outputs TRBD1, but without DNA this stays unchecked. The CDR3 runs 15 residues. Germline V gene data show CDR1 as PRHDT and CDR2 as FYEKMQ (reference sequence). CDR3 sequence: CASSPGTTSSEGAFF.

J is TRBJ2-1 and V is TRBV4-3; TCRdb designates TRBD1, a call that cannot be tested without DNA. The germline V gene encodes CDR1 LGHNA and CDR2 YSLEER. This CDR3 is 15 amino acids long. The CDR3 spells CASSQPGYRHNEQFF.

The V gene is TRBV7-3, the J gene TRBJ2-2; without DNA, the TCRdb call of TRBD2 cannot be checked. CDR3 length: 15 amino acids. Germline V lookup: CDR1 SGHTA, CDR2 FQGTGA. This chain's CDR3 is CASSPSGRKAGELFF.

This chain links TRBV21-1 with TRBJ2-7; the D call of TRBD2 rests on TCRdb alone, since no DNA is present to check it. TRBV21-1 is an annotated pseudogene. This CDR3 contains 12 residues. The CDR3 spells CAGAHRSYEQYF.

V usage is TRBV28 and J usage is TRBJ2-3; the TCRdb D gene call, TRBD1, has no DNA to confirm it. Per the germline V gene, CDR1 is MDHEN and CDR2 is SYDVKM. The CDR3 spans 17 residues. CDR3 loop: CASSPWGRDSSTDTQYF.

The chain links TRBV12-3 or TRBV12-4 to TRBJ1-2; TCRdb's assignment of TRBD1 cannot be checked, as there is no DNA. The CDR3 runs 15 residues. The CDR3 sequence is CASRVTGGKDYGYTF.

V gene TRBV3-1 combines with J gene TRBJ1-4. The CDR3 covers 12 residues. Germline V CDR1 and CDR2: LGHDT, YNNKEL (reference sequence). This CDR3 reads CASASTNEKLFF.

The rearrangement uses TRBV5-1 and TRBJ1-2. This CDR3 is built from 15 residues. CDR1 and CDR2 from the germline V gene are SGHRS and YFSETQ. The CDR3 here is CASSPMRYGNYGYTF.

CDR3 residues: CASSSDIVEQYF. This chain uses TRBV5-1 with TRBJ2-7. The CDR3 sequence is 12 residues long. In germline, CDR1 is SGHRS, CDR2 YFSETQ.

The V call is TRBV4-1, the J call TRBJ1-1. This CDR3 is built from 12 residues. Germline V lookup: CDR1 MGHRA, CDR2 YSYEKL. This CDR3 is CASSQINTEAFF.

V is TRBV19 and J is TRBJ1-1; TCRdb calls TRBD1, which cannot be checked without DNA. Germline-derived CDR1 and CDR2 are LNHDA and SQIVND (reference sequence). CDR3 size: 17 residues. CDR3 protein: CASSPRPQGDFVTEAFF.

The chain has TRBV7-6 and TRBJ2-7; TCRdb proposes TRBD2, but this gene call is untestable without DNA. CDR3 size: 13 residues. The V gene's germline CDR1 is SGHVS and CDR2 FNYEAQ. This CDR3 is CASSLGQSSEQYF.

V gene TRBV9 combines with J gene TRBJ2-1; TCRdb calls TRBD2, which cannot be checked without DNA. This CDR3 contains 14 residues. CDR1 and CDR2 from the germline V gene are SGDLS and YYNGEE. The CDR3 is CASSRARGYNEQFF. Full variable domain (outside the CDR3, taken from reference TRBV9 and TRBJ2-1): DSGVTQTPKHLITATGQRVTLRCSPRSGDLSVYWYQQSLDQGLQFLIQYYNGEERAKGNILERFSAQQFPDLHSELNLSSLELGDSALYFCASSRARGYNEQFFGPGTRLTVL.

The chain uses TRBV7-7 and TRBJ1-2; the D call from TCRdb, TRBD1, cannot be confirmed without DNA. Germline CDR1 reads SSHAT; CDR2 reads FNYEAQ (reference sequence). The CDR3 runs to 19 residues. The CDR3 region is CASSLGTGLTKTDNYGYTF. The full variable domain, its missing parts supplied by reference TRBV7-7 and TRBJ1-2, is GAGVSQSPRYKVTKRGQDVTLRCDPISSHATLYWYQQALGQGPEFLTYFNYEAQPDKSGLPSDRFSAERPEGSISTLTIQRTEQRDSAMYRCASSLGTGLTKTDNYGYTFGSGTRLTVV.

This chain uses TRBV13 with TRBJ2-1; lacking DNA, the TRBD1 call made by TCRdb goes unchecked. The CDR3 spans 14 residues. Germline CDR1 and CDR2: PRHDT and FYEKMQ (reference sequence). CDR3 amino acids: CASSWGQNKGEQFF.

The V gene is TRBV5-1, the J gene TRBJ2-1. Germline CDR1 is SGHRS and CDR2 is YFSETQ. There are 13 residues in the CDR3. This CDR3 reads CASSFTYGDEQFF.

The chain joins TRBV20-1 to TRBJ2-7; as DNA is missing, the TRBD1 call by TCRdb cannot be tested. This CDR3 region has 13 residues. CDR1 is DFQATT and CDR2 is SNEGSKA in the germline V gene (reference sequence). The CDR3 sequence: CSARETGDYEQYF.

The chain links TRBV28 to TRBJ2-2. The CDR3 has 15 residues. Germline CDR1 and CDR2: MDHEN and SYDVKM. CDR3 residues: CASSPIQVNTGELFF. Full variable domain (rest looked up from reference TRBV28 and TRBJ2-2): DVKVTQSSRYLVKRTGEKVFLECVQDMDHENMFWYRQDPGLGLRLIYFSYDVKMKEKGDIPEGYSVSREKKERFSLILESASTNQTSMYLCASSPIQVNTGELFFGEGSRLTVL.

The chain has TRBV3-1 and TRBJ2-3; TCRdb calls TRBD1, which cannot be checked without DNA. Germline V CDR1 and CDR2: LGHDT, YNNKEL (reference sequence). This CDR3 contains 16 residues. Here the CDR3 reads CASSQEGGGGADTQYF.

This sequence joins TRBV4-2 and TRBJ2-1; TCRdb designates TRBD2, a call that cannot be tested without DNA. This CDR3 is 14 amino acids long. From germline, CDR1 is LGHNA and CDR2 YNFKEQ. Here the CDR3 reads CASSQGESYNEQFF.

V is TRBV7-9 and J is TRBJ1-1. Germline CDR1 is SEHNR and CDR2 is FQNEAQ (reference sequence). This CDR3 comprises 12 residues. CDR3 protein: CASSPTSMGAFF. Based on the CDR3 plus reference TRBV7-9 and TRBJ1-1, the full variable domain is DTGVSQNPRHKITKRGQNVTFRCDPISEHNRLYWYRQTLGQGPEFLTYFQNEAQLEKSRLLSDRFSAERPKGSFSTLEIQRTEQGDSAMYLCASSPTSMGAFFGQGTRLTVV.

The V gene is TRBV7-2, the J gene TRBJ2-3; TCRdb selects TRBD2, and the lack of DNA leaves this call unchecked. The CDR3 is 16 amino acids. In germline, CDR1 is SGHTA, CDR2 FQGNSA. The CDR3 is CASSPWTSGYTDTQYF.